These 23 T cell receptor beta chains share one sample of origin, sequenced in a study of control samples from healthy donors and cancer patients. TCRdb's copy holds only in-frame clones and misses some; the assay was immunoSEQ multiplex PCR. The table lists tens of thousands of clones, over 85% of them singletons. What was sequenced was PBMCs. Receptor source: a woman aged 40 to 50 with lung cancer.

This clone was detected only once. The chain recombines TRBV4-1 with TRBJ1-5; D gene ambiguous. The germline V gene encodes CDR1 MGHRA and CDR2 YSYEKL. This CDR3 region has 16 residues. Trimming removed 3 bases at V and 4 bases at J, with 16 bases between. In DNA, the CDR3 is TGCGCCAGCAGCCATGGTCCCACAAGTACTAATCAGCCCCAGCATTTT. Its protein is CASSHGPTSTNQPQHF.

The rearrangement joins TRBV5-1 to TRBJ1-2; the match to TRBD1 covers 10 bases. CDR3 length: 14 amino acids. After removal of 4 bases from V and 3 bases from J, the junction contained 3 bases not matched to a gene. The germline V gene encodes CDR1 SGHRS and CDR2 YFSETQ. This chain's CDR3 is CASSPDRGYYGYTF. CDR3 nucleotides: TGCGCCAGCAGCCCGGACAGGGGGTACTATGGCTACACCTTC.

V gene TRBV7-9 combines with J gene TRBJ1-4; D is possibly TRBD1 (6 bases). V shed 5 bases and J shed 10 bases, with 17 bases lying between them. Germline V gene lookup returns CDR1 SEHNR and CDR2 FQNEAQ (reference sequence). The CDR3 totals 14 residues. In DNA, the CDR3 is TGTGCCAGCAGCCAACCGGGGACAACGGGAAAACTGTTTTTT. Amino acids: CASSQPGTTGKLFF.

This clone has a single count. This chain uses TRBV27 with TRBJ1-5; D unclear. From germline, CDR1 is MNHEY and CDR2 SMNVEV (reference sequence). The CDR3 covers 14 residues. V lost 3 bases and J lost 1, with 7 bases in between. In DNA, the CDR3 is TGTGCCAGCAGTTTTCGAGGGAGCAATCAGCCCCAGCATTTT. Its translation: CASSFRGSNQPQHF.

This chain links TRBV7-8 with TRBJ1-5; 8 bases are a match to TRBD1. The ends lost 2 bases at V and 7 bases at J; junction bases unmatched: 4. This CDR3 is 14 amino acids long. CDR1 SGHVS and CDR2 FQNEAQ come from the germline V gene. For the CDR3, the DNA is TGTGCCAGCAGCTTAACAGGGGGTGGACAGCCCCAGCATTTT. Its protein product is CASSLTGGGQPQHF. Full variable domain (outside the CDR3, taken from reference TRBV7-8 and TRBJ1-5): GAGVSQSPRYKVAKRGQDVALRCDPISGHVSLFWYQQALGQGPEFLTYFQNEAQLDKSGLPSDRFFAERPEGSVSTLKIQRTQQEDSAVYLCASSLTGGGQPQHFGDGTRLSIL.

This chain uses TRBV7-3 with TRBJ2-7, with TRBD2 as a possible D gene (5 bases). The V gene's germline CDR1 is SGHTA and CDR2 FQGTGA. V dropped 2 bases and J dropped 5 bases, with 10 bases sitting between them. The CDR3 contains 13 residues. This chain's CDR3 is CASSLERSHEQYF. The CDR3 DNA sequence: TGTGCCAGCAGCTTAGAGCGGTCCCACGAGCAGTACTTC.

CDR3 nucleotides: TGTGCCAGCAGTCCGATCCCGTCAGGCAATCAGCCCCAGCATTTT. Residues: CASSPIPSGNQPQHF. This chain links TRBV6-2 or TRBV6-3 with TRBJ1-5; D gene ambiguous. Trimming cost V 5 bases and J 2 bases, with 13 bases left between them. The CDR3 contains 15 residues. CDR1 and CDR2 (germline): MNHEY, SVGEGT.

CDR3 amino acids: CASSLAFIVTGVETGELFF. The CDR3 DNA reads TGTGCCAGCAGCTTAGCCTTCATTGTAACAGGGGTAGAGACCGGGGAGCTGTTTTTT. The rearrangement links TRBV7-9 to TRBJ2-2; 7 nucleotides line up with TRBD1. The length of the CDR3 is 19 residues. Germline V gene lookup returns CDR1 SEHNR and CDR2 FQNEAQ (reference sequence). Trimming at V came to 0 bases and at J to 5 bases, leaving 15 bases not matched to a gene.

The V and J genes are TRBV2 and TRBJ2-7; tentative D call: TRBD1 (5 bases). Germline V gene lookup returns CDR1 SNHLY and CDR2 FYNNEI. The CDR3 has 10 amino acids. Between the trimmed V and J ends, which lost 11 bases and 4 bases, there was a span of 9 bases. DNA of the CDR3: TGTGCCTGGGGCTCATACGAGCAGTACTTC. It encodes CAWGSYEQYF. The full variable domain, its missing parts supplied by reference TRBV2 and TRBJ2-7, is EPEVTQTPSHQVTQMGQEVILRCVPISNHLYFYWYRQILGQKVEFLVSFYNNEISEKSEIFDDQFSVERPDGSNFTLKIRSTKLEDSAMYFCAWGSYEQYFGPGTRLTVT.

CDR3 loop: CASKRDRSSYNEQFF. The CDR3 DNA follows: TGTGCCAGTAAGAGAGACAGAAGCTCCTACAATGAGCAGTTCTTC. This chain links TRBV5-6 with TRBJ2-1; D possibly corresponds to TRBD1 (5 bases). V lost 8 bases and J lost 0, with 15 bases in between. The germline V gene encodes CDR1 SGHDT and CDR2 YYEEEE. This CDR3 contains 15 residues. The full variable domain, its missing parts supplied by reference TRBV5-6 and TRBJ2-1, is DAGVTQSPTHLIKTRGQQVTLRCSPKSGHDTVSWYQQALGQGPQFIFQYYEEEERQRGNFPDRFSGHQFPNYSSELNVNALLLGDSALYLCASKRDRSSYNEQFFGPGTRLTVL.

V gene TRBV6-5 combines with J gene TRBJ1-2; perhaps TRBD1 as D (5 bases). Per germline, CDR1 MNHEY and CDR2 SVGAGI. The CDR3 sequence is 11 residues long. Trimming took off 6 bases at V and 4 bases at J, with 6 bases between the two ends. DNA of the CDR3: TGTGCCAGCAGGGGGCCCTATGGCTACACCTTC. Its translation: CASRGPYGYTF.

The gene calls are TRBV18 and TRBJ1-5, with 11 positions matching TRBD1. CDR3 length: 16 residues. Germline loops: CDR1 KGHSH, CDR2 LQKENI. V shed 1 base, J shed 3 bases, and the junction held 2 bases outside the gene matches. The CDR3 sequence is CASSPRTGGNNQPQHF. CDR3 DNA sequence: TGTGCCAGCTCACCACGGACAGGGGGCAACAATCAGCCCCAGCATTTT.

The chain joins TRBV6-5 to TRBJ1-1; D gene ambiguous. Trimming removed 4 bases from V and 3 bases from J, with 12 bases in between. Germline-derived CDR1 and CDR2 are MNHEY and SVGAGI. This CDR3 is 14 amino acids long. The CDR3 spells CASSSTRSDTEAFF. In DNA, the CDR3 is TGTGCCAGCAGTTCAACACGATCGGACACTGAAGCTTTCTTT.

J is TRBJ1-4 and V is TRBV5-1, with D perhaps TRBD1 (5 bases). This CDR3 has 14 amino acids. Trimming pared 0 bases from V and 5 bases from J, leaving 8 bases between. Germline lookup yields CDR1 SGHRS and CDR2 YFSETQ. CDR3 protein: CASSLEAGNEKLFF. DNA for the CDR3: TGCGCCAGCAGCTTGGAGGCAGGGAATGAAAAACTGTTTTTT.

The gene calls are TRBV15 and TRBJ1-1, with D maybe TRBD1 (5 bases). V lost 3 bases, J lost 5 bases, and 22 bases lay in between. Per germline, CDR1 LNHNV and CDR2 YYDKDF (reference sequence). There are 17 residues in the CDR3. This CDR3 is CATSRPVGGLTLTEAFF. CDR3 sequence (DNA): TGTGCCACCAGCAGGCCCGTCGGGGGACTGACTCTGACTGAAGCTTTCTTT.

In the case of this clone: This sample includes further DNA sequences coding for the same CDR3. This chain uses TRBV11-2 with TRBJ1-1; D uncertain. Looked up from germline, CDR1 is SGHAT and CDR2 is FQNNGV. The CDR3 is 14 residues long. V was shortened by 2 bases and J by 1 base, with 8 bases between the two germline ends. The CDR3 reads CASSLLESNTEAFF. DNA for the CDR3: TGTGCCAGCAGCTTACTGGAGTCGAACACTGAAGCTTTCTTT.

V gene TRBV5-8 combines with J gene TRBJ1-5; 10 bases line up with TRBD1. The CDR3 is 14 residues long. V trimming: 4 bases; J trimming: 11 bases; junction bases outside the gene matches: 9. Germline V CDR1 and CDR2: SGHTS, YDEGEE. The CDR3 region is CASSGDRGGTAQHF. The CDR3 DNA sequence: TGTGCCAGCAGCGGGGACAGGGGAGGAACGGCCCAGCATTTT.

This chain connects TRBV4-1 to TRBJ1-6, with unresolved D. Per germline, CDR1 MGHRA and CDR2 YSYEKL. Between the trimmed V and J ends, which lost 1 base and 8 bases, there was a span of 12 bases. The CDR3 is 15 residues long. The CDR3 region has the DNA TGCGCCAGCAGCCAAGCTCTGGGAGGGTATTCACCCCTCCACTTT. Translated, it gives CASSQALGGYSPLHF.

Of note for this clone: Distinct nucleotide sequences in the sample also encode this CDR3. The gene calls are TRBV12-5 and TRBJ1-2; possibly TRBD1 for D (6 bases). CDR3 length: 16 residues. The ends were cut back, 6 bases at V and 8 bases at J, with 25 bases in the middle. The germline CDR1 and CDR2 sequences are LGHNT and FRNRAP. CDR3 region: CASGFGPGGQGRGYTF. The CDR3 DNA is TGTGCTAGTGGGTTCGGACCGGGGGGACAAGGTCGGGGCTACACCTTC. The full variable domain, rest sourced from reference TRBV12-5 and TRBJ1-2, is DARVTQTPRHKVTEMGQEVTMRCQPILGHNTVFWYRQTMMQGLELLAYFRNRAPLDDSGMPKDRFSAEMPDATLATLKIQPSEPRDSAVYFCASGFGPGGQGRGYTFGSGTRLTVV.

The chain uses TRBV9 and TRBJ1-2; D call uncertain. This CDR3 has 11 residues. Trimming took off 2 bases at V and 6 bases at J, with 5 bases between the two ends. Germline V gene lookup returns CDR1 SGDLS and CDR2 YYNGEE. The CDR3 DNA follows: TGTGCCAGCAGCGTGAGTGATGGCTACACCTTC. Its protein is CASSVSDGYTF.

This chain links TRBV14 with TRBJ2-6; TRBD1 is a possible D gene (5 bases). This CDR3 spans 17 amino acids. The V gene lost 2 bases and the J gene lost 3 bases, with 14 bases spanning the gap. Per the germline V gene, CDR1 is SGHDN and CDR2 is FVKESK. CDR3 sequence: CASSQFLRADGANVLTF. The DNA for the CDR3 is TGTGCCAGCAGCCAATTCCTCAGGGCGGATGGGGCCAACGTCCTGACTTTC.

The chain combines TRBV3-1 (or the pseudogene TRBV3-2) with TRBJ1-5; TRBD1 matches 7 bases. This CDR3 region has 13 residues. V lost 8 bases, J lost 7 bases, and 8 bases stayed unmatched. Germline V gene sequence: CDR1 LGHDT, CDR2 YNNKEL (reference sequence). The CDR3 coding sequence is TGTGCCAGCGGACCACAGGGGACCCAGCCCCAGCATTTT. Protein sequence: CASGPQGTQPQHF.

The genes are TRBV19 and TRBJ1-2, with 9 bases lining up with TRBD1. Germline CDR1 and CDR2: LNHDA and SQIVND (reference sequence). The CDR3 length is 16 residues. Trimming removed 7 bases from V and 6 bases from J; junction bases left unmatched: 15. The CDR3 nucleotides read TGTGCCAGTATTCACCAGGGACAGGGTGTTCGGGATGGCTACACCTTC. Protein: CASIHQGQGVRDGYTF.